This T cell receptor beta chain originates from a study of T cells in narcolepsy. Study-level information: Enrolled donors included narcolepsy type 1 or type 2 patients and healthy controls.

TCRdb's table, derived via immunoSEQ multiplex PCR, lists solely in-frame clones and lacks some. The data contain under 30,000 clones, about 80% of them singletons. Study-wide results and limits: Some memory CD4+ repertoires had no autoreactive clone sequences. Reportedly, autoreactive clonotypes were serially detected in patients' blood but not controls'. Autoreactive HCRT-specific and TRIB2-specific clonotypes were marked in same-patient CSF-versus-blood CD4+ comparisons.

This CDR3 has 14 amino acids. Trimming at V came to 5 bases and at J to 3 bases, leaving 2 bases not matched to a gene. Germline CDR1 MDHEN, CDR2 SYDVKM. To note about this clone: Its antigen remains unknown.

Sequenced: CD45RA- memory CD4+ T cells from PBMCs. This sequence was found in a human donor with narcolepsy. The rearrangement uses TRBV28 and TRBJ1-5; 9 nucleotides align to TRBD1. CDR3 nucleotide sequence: TGTGCCAGCAGTCTACAGGGGGCCAATCAGCCCCAGCATTTT. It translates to CASSLQGANQPQHF.